This TCR beta chain originates from a study of OX40 agonist ivuxolimab in advanced cancers. Looking at the study overall: Ivuxolimab was an agonistic, fully human IgG2 monoclonal antibody directed against OX40 (CD134), a costimulatory receptor. Intravenous ivuxolimab was administered to patients every 2 weeks at six dose levels: 0.01, 0.1, 0.3, 1.5, 3 and 10 mg/kg. Among the approximately 50 dose-escalation patients, 19 had hepatocellular carcinoma, approximately 15 melanoma, 9 renal cell carcinoma and 9 head and neck cancer. A male proportion of roughly 80% and a mean age of approximately 61 years, ranging from about 23 to 90, were recorded for the dose-escalation cohort. Patients were allowed to have had prior anti-PD-1, anti-PD-L1 or anti-CTLA-4 therapy, and more than 30% of the dose-escalation patients had previously received checkpoint inhibitors. Partial responses were achieved by three dose-escalation patients, of whom one had hepatocellular carcinoma and two had cutaneous melanoma. The purpose of peripheral TCRbeta sequencing was to test whether ivuxolimab changed TCR sequence diversity and led to clonal T-cell expansion. The paper reports the monotherapy dose-escalation portion (N of about 54 patients) of the phase I ivuxolimab trial.

Unmatched junction bases come to 8, with V trimmed by 0 bases and J by 3 bases. According to the germline V gene, CDR1 reads SGDLS and CDR2 reads YYNGEE. The CDR3 starts with the cysteine, ends with the phenylalanine, and has 16 residues. Just CDR3 DNA is preserved here, 48 bases in frame from base 1. Beyond this particular receptor, the publication reports: The antigen specificity of the clonally expanded peripheral T cells was not determined. On average, CD8+ T cells showed more expanded clones than CD4+ T cells after ivuxolimab. Low levels of normalized T-cell clonal expansion were also seen in some patients who did not respond. At doses of 0.1 to 3.0 mg/kg, clonal expansion of both CD4+ and CD8+ T cells in blood was seen between baseline and week 6. In the 0.1-3.0 mg/kg groups, partial responders had among the lowest normalized peripheral clonal expansion, particularly in CD8+ T cells.

Genomic DNA was extracted from sorted cells for sequencing of the TCRbeta CDR3 region. The immunoSEQ Assay was used to sequence the TCRbeta CDR3 regions. Held by TCRdb, this immuneACCESS table contains in-frame sequences only and omits some clones. Under half of the omission traces to an unresolved V gene where checked; the cause of the rest is unknown. The table for this sample lists about 58,000 clones; approximately 78% of them were counted only once. The ten largest clones capture 0.75% of the sample. As to this clone: It has no known antigen specificity. Per-nucleotide qualities are absent, and no much larger clonotype sits a single base away.

The trial excluded patients who had a history of autoimmune disease or who were on systemic immunosuppression. Peripheral blood for TCR sequencing was collected from all dose cohorts at baseline, on cycle 4 day 1, and on cycle 7 day 1. Samples came from an open-label, multicenter, first-in-human phase I dose-escalation trial of ivuxolimab. Adults with locally advanced or metastatic head and neck squamous cell, hepatocellular, melanoma or renal cell carcinoma were enrolled in the trial. CD4+ and CD8+ T cells were sorted separately from peripheral blood before TCR sequencing. This chain joins TRBV9 to TRBJ1-1; a stretch of 7 junction bases matches TRBD1. The receptor was isolated from an adult with an advanced solid tumor such as melanoma, head and neck, liver or kidney cancer. The sequences come from CD4+ or CD8+ T cells sorted from blood, collected in a trial of the OX40 agonist ivuxolimab. The CDR3 region: CASSVGLGGADTEAFF. The nucleotide sequence is given as TGTGCCAGCAGCGTAGGGTTAGGGGGCGCGGACACTGAAGCTTTCTTT. The full variable domain, completed from the reference TRBV9 and TRBJ1-1 proteins outside the CDR3, reads DSGVTQTPKHLITATGQRVTLRCSPRSGDLSVYWYQQSLDQGLQFLIQYYNGEERAKGNILERFSAQQFPDLHSELNLSSLELGDSALYFCASSVGLGGADTEAFFGQGTRLTVV.